This T cell receptor (beta chain) was identified in a study of blood T cell repertoires in COVID-19. Across the whole study: COVID-19 samples from acute and convalescent phases originated in the United States, Italy and Spain.

Those enrolled in Seattle joined during active infection and were followed longitudinally afterward. Study processing details: Reference gene primers were amplified, and this amplification served to estimate nucleated cell counts. Only in-frame clones appear in the TCRdb table, and some are missing; sequencing was by immunoSEQ multiplex PCR. V and J calls and clone size are those listed in that table; D and trimming were worked out from the DNA. The table records 390,000 or so clones, around 87% of them present only once. Trimming shortened V by 1 base and J by 3 bases, and 13 bases separated the two germline ends. Looked up from germline, CDR1 is MGHRA and CDR2 is YSYEKL. The CDR3 extends over 16 amino acids.

The V gene is TRBV4-1, the J gene TRBJ2-1; maybe TRBD2 (7 bases). The sequence was obtained from a woman between 25 and 40 years old with COVID-19, enrolled during active disease. Sequences were obtained from peripheral blood. In nucleotides, the CDR3 is TGCGCCAGCAGCCAAGCGGGGGGCCTCCTCTACAATGAGCAGTTCTTC. It translates to CASSQAGGLLYNEQFF.